These T cell receptor beta chains were read from a single sample in a study of siplizumab effects on memory and regulatory T cells. This table comes from immunoSEQ multiplex PCR, and its TCRdb copy is limited to in-frame clones, with some not included. The sample includes roughly 8,500 clones, about two fifths of them seen just once. These TCRs' antigens remain unknown. Sequenced: CFSE-low (dividing) CD8+ T cells sorted from an allogeneic mixed lymphocyte reaction. The receptor source for this set is a human donor in good health; the cells came from an allogeneic mixed lymphocyte reaction. CDR3s include the opening cysteine and the closing phenylalanine or tryptophan. A row's size may be missing; if present it is once, few, many or a size class.

v_call	clone_size	j_call	cdr3_aa
TRBV19	medium-sized	TRBJ2-1	CASSTPGTYNEQFF
TRBV7-9	once	TRBJ2-7	CASSLIDGGEQYF
TRBV18	medium-sized	TRBJ2-1	CASSGARNEQFF
TRBV4-1	few	TRBJ2-7	CASSPGRGNYEQYF
TRBV2	medium-sized	TRBJ1-5	CASRPGTGSYQPQHF
TRBV27	-	TRBJ1-1	CASSQSTGGSFEAFF
TRBV9	medium-sized	TRBJ2-2	CASSVGGTSMWGGELFF
TRBV11-3	medium-sized	TRBJ2-1	CASSLEASGPYNEQFF
TRBV5-6	medium-sized	TRBJ2-7	CASSLGTLEQYF
TRBV6-6	medium-sized	TRBJ1-2	CASSPSQGAHGYTF
TRBV4-1	medium-sized	TRBJ2-7	CASSQDATLGPEQYF
TRBV11-2	-	TRBJ1-2	CASSLGTEIYGYTF
TRBV28	-	TRBJ2-3	CASSLLGDSDTQYF
TRBV9	-	TRBJ2-1	CASSVELAGAGEQFF
TRBV7-9	-	TRBJ2-1	CASNLIDDEQFF
TRBV19	-	TRBJ2-1	CASSIGGQIFNEQFF
TRBV7-7	-	TRBJ2-7	CASSLDRGYEQYF
TRBV10-3	few	TRBJ2-2	CATWDSRSYGELFF
TRBV5-5	-	TRBJ1-2	CASSLATGGYGYTF
TRBV29-1	-	TRBJ2-1	CSVGGGDRAGDNEQFF
TRBV7-6	-	TRBJ2-7	CASSSGTGSSYEQYF
TRBV7-6	medium-sized	TRBJ2-7	CASSLEPRSYEQYF
TRBV7-3	few	TRBJ2-5	CASSLAFTVQETQYF
TRBV7-3	-	TRBJ2-7	CASSVGASRGEQYF
TRBV15	-	TRBJ2-6	CATSGRTGEDSGANVLTF
TRBV29-1	few	TRBJ2-7	CSVVGGSGYEQYF
TRBV9	few	TRBJ2-1	CASSVSGSLDEQFF
TRBV5-6	many	TRBJ2-2	CASSFMAGELFF
TRBV7-9	-	TRBJ2-1	CASSPSASRVDEQFF
TRBV5-1	-	TRBJ2-1	CASSQDFETYNEQFF
TRBV4-1	-	TRBJ2-1	CASSGRLAAYNEQFF
TRBV6-6	-	TRBJ2-6	CAREQSRANVLTF
TRBV9	few	TRBJ2-2	CASSVGTGPRPTGELFF
TRBV7-9	-	TRBJ2-1	CASSGATSGSYNEQFF
TRBV19	medium-sized	TRBJ2-2	CASSMVGYTGELFF
TRBV6-6	few	TRBJ2-1	CASSYGNEQFF
TRBV5-4	medium-sized	TRBJ1-1	CASQGGNTEAFF
TRBV6-1	-	TRBJ2-3	CASKQGWGTDTQYF
TRBV6-1	-	TRBJ1-5	CASSEVGTGANQPQHF